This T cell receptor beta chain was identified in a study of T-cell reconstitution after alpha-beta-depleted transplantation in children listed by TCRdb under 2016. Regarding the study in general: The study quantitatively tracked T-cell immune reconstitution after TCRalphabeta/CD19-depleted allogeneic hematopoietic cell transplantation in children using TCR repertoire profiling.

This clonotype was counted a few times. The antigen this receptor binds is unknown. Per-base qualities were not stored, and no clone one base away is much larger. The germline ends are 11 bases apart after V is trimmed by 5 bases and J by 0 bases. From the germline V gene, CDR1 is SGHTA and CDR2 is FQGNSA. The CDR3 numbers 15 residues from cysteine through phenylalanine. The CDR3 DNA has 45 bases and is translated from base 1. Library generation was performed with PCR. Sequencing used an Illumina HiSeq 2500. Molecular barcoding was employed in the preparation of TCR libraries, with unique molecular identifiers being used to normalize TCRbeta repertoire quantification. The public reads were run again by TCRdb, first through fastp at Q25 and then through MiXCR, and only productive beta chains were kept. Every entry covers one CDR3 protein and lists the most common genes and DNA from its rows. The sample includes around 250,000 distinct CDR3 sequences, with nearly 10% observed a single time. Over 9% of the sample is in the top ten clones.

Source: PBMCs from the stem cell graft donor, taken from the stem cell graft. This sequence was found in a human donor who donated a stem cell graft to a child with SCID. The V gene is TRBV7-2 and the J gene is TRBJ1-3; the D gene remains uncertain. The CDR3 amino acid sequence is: CASSPFLGSGNTIYF. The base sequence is TGTGCCAGCAGCCCGTTCCTTGGCTCTGGAAACACCATATATTTT.